This TCR beta chain was sequenced during a study of Ad26.COV2.S vaccination and SARS-CoV-2 variants. Germline loops: CDR1 KGHDR, CDR2 SFDVKD. V was pared by 4 bases and J by 0 bases, with 8 bases of the junction left unmatched. There are 17 residues in the CDR3. The treatment denotes: over 15 received Ad26.COV2.S at low or high dose, single or two shots; about 5 received placebo; per-sample allocation not given. The study sampled participants on day 63 after the first vaccine or placebo injection. Only in-frame clones appear in the TCRdb table, and some are missing; sequencing was by immunoSEQ multiplex PCR. This sample carries 440,000 or so clones, about nine tenths of them seen once, and the ten largest clones take around 1.7%.

Specimen: peripheral blood, collected in a trial of Ad26.COV2.S vaccine versus placebo. The source of this sequence is a person between 18 and 59 years old who received the Ad26.COV2.S COVID-19 vaccine or a placebo. The chain has TRBV24-1 and TRBJ2-1; 7 bases agree with TRBD2. The DNA of the CDR3 is TGTGCCACCAGTGACAAGCGGGACCGGAGCTCCTACAATGAGCAGTTCTTC. Amino acid sequence: CATSDKRDRSSYNEQFF.